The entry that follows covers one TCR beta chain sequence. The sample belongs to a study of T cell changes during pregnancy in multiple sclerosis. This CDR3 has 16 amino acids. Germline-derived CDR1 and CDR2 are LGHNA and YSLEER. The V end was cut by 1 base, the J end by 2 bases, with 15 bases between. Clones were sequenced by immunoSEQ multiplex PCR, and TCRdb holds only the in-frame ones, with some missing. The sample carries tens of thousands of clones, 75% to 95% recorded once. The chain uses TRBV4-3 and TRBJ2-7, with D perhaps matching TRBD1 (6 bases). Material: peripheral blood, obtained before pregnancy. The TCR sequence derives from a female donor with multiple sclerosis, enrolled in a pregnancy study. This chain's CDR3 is CASSQGGAGDPYEQYF. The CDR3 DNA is TGCGCCAGCAGCCAAGGAGGGGCAGGGGATCCCTACGAGCAGTACTTC.